What follows are 30 T cell receptor beta chains derived from one specimen sequenced in a study of cytomegalovirus exposure and HLA in healthy donors. PCR employed 60 Vbeta and 13 Jbeta primers. Clones were read by immunoSEQ multiplex PCR, and TCRdb kept only the in-frame ones, dropping some. Of 150,000 or so clones listed, about 76% are singletons. Specimen: PBMCs. The receptors were gathered from a man aged 25 to 45 in good health and CMV-seropositive.

This chain uses TRBV4-1 with TRBJ2-1, with a tentative D call TRBD2 (5 bases). The CDR3 totals 13 residues. V shed 1 base and J shed 10 bases, with 11 bases lying between them. Germline loops: CDR1 MGHRA, CDR2 YSYEKL. The CDR3 here is CASSQAGPGEQFF. The CDR3 bases are TGCGCCAGCAGCCAAGCTGGACCGGGGGAGCAGTTCTTC.

The rearrangement uses TRBV6-6 and TRBJ2-2; tentative D call: TRBD2 (5 bases). Deletions cut 6 bases from V and 7 bases from J, with 18 bases between. CDR3 length equals 15 residues. Germline lookup yields CDR1 MNHNY and CDR2 SVGAGI (reference sequence). The CDR3: CASSPLTSAVGELFF. As DNA, the CDR3 is TGTGCCAGCAGCCCCCTCACTAGTGCGGTCGGGGAGCTGTTTTTT.

V is TRBV7-9 and J is TRBJ2-2; 9 bases align to TRBD2. From germline, CDR1 is SEHNR and CDR2 FQNEAQ (reference sequence). Losses at the gene ends were 5 bases for V and 2 bases for J; bases not matched to a gene: 3. The CDR3 is 15 residues long. CDR3 bases: TGTGCCAGCAGCCCGACTAGCGGAAACACCGGGGAGCTGTTTTTT. It is translated as CASSPTSGNTGELFF.

This rearrangement joins TRBV30 to TRBJ1-5; tentatively, D is TRBD1 (6 bases). The CDR3 is made up of 18 amino acids. CDR1 is GTSNPN, CDR2 SVGIG, per germline (reference sequence). With 1 base removed from V and 1 base from J, the gap between germline ends came to 20 bases. CDR3 nucleotides: TGTGCCTGGAGTGGACTGGGGGGGGGCGGCCGAAGCAATCAGCCCCAGCATTTT. Its protein is CAWSGLGGGGRSNQPQHF.

This chain uses TRBV7-2 with TRBJ1-6; 11 nucleotides agree with TRBD1. Germline V CDR1 and CDR2: SGHTA, FQGNSA. The CDR3 spans 15 residues. The J segment lost 7 bases and the V segment lost 5 bases, leaving 4 bases of the junction unmatched. For the CDR3, the DNA is TGTGCCAGCAGCCTAGGGGACAGGGGGAATTCACCCCTCCACTTT. It encodes CASSLGDRGNSPLHF.

The rearrangement links TRBV18 to TRBJ2-3; 12 nucleotides agree with TRBD2. V trimming: 3 bases; J trimming: 3 bases; junction bases outside the gene matches: 7. The CDR3 extends over 17 amino acids. CDR1 KGHSH and CDR2 LQKENI come from the germline V gene. CDR3 coding DNA: TGTGCCAGCTCACCCGGACTAGCGGGATCAAAAACAGATACGCAGTATTTT. This translates into CASSPGLAGSKTDTQYF.

The gene calls are TRBV5-1 and TRBJ1-1; 7 nucleotides line up with TRBD1. V gave up 0 bases and J gave up 4 bases; unmatched junction bases: 3. This CDR3 contains 14 residues. The germline V gene encodes CDR1 SGHRS and CDR2 YFSETQ. Here the CDR3 reads CASSLGQGVTEAFF. In nucleotides, the CDR3 is TGCGCCAGCAGCTTGGGACAGGGAGTCACTGAAGCTTTCTTT.

This sequence joins TRBV6-5 and TRBJ1-1; 8 nucleotides align to TRBD1. Trimming removed 6 bases from V and 10 bases from J; junction bases left unmatched: 13. From germline, CDR1 is MNHEY and CDR2 SVGAGI. The CDR3 totals 14 residues. CDR3 in DNA: TGTGCCAGCAGGCGGACAGGGAGGGTCGGGAGAGCTTTCTTT. It encodes CASRRTGRVGRAFF.

This chain uses TRBV7-2 with TRBJ2-2; TRBD2 aligns across 9 bases. V gave up 3 bases and J gave up 11 bases; unmatched junction bases: 4. The germline gives CDR1 SGHTA, CDR2 FQGNSA. This CDR3 contains 13 residues. This chain's CDR3 is CASSFGLAFELFF. CDR3 nucleotides: TGTGCCAGCAGCTTCGGACTAGCGTTCGAGCTGTTTTTT.

The chain is built from TRBV9 and TRBJ2-1; 8 bases line up with TRBD1. Trimming at V came to 0 bases and at J to 8 bases, leaving 7 bases not matched to a gene. Looked up from germline, CDR1 is SGDLS and CDR2 is YYNGEE. The CDR3 contains 15 residues. CDR3 loop: CASSVEGQGAYEQFF. The CDR3 DNA follows: TGTGCCAGCAGCGTAGAAGGGCAGGGGGCATATGAGCAGTTCTTC.

V and J are TRBV2 and TRBJ2-1; 8 bases are shared with TRBD1. V gave up 6 bases and J gave up 10 bases; unmatched junction bases: 8. The germline V gene has CDR1 SNHLY and CDR2 FYNNEI. The CDR3 covers 13 residues. CDR3 sequence: CASSTQGAREQFF. The CDR3, as DNA: TGTGCCAGCAGCACTCAGGGGGCGAGGGAGCAGTTCTTC.

This clone is a singleton in its sample. The chain couples TRBV7-3 to TRBJ2-7; 8 bases match TRBD2. The ends lost 2 bases at V and 3 bases at J; junction bases unmatched: 3. The CDR3 runs to 14 residues. Germline V CDR1 and CDR2: SGHTA, FQGTGA. CDR3 DNA: TGTGCCAGCAGCTTATCAGCGGGAGACTACGAGCAGTACTTC. This translates into CASSLSAGDYEQYF.

This clone occurred once. The junction shows a germline mismatch at one end, possibly a read error. The V call is TRBV7-7, the J call TRBJ2-3; TRBD1 might be the D (5 bases). Germline V gene lookup returns CDR1 SSHAT and CDR2 FNYEAQ (reference sequence). This CDR3 region has 16 residues. This CDR3 is CASSLDPGLEPDTQYF. The CDR3 nucleotides are TGTGCTAGCAGCTTAGACCCAGGGCTGGAACCAGATACGCAGTATTTT.

This chain links TRBV4-2 with TRBJ2-1; 10 positions match TRBD2. Trimming at V came to 0 bases and at J to 4 bases, leaving 9 bases not matched to a gene. Germline CDR1 is LGHNA and CDR2 is YNFKEQ. The CDR3 is made up of 18 amino acids. CDR3 protein: CASSQDYRAGGWYNEQFF. Here the CDR3 DNA reads TGTGCCAGCAGCCAAGATTATCGAGCGGGAGGGTGGTACAATGAGCAGTTCTTC.

This sequence joins TRBV12-5 and TRBJ2-1; 10 bases agree with TRBD2. CDR3 length: 16 amino acids. V shed 1 base, J shed 2 bases, and the junction held 2 bases outside the gene matches. Looked up from germline, CDR1 is LGHNT and CDR2 is FRNRAP. CDR3 loop: CASGLGSGGAYNEQFF. The CDR3 DNA reads as TGTGCTAGTGGTTTGGGAAGCGGGGGGGCCTACAATGAGCAGTTCTTC.

The chain uses TRBV4-3 and TRBJ2-3; TRBD2 might be the D (5 bases). CDR1 LGHNA and CDR2 YSLEER come from the germline V gene. This CDR3 region has 15 residues. Trimming took 1 base from V and 2 from J, leaving 10 bases between them. CDR3 in DNA: TGCGCCAGCAGCCAAGGACTACTACCCACAGATACGCAGTATTTT. This encodes CASSQGLLPTDTQYF.

With respect to this clone: The sample holds other DNA sequences that translate to the same CDR3. The chain joins TRBV13 to TRBJ2-7; a possible D gene is TRBD2 (6 bases). This CDR3 is 15 amino acids long. V was clipped by 0 bases and J by 4 bases, with 13 bases between them. The germline V gene has CDR1 PRHDT and CDR2 FYEKMQ (reference sequence). The CDR3 nucleotides are TGTGCCAGCAGCTTAGGTGTAGGGAGGACTTACGAGCAGTACTTC. Its translation is CASSLGVGRTYEQYF.

This clone was detected a few times. The rearrangement uses TRBV11-2 and TRBJ1-1; possibly TRBD1 for D (6 bases). The CDR3 loop spans 14 amino acids. The V gene lost 8 bases and the J gene lost 1 base, with 14 bases spanning the gap. The germline V gene encodes CDR1 SGHAT and CDR2 FQNNGV. CDR3 sequence: CASRRGGRNTEAFF. Here the CDR3 DNA reads TGTGCCAGCCGCCGGGGGGGGCGGAACACTGAAGCTTTCTTT.

The CDR3 loop is CASSYRTTGTNRFF. The CDR3 nucleotides read TGTGCCAGCAGTTACCGAACTACCGGGACTAATCGATTCTTC. This sequence joins TRBV6-5 and TRBJ2-1, with 7 bases that match TRBD2. The germline CDR1 and CDR2 sequences are MNHEY and SVGAGI. The CDR3 length is 14 residues. V was pared by 2 bases and J by 16 bases, with 14 bases of the junction left unmatched.

The CDR3 DNA sequence: TGTGCCAGCAGGACCTACAGGAATCAGCCCCAGCATTTT. Protein: CASRTYRNQPQHF. The chain combines TRBV6-6 with TRBJ1-5, with D maybe TRBD1 (5 bases). The CDR3 contains 13 residues. Germline values: CDR1 MNHNY, CDR2 SVGAGI (reference sequence). Trimming left V 6 bases short and J 4 bases short, with 10 bases between.

A word on this clone: The sample carries other DNA sequences with the same CDR3. The genes are TRBV30 and TRBJ2-7; 7 nucleotides line up with TRBD2. Germline V gene lookup returns CDR1 GTSNPN and CDR2 SVGIG (reference sequence). Trimming removed 1 base from V and 6 bases from J; junction bases left unmatched: 0. The CDR3 is made up of 11 amino acids. The CDR3 spells CAWSAGGEQYF. CDR3 sequence (DNA): TGTGCCTGGAGTGCGGGAGGCGAGCAGTACTTC.

The J gene is TRBJ2-2, the V gene TRBV6-4, with 14 bases that match TRBD2. This CDR3 spans 18 amino acids. The J segment lost 3 bases and the V segment lost 6 bases, leaving 9 bases of the junction unmatched. Germline CDR1 reads MRHNA; CDR2 reads SNTAGT. The CDR3: CASRTGLAGDVYTGELFF. The CDR3 DNA reads as TGTGCCAGCAGAACGGGACTAGCGGGAGACGTGTACACCGGGGAGCTGTTTTTT.

The V and J genes are TRBV9 and TRBJ2-7; TRBD1 is a possible D gene (6 bases). The CDR3 totals 11 residues. The V gene's germline CDR1 is SGDLS and CDR2 YYNGEE. Trimming shortened V by 5 bases and J by 5 bases, and 8 bases separated the two germline ends. CDR3 sequence: CASSSGDEQYF. CDR3 nucleotide sequence: TGTGCCAGCAGTTCAGGGGACGAGCAGTACTTC.

J is TRBJ2-5 and V is TRBV1; TRBD2 is the table's D call and was not checked against the DNA. TRBV1 is annotated as a pseudogene. This CDR3 comprises 17 residues. This CDR3 reads CTSSQDGAGGPKWTQYF. The CDR3 region has the DNA TGCACCAGCAGCCAAGATGGGGCGGGGGGCCCCAAATGGACCCAGTACTTC.

The chain uses TRBV30 and TRBJ1-1; TRBD1 aligns across 8 bases. The junction had 8 bases not matched to a gene; V was cut back by 2 bases and J by 3 bases. Per the germline V gene, CDR1 is GTSNPN and CDR2 is SVGIG (reference sequence). The CDR3 covers 15 residues. The CDR3 spells CAWSTWTGWDTEAFF. The DNA of the CDR3 is TGTGCCTGGAGTACATGGACAGGGTGGGACACTGAAGCTTTCTTT.

The genes are TRBV6-5 and TRBJ2-3; 12 nucleotides align to TRBD2. Germline loops: CDR1 MNHEY, CDR2 SVGAGI. The J segment lost 4 bases and the V segment lost 6 bases, leaving 5 bases of the junction unmatched. This CDR3 has 15 residues. In DNA form, the CDR3 reads TGTGCCAGCAGATCACTAGCGGGAGGTTCAGATACGCAGTATTTT. Translating gives CASRSLAGGSDTQYF.

This clone turned up a few times. This sequence joins TRBV27 and TRBJ2-7; TRBD1 agrees at 8 bases. CDR1 is MNHEY, CDR2 SMNVEV, per germline (reference sequence). The CDR3 loop spans 12 amino acids. V shed 6 bases and J 7 bases; nucleotides not matched to a gene: 5. The CDR3 sequence: CASSRGLGEQYF. In nucleotides, the CDR3 is TGTGCCAGCAGCAGGGGGCTGGGAGAGCAGTACTTC.

The chain has TRBV6-5 and TRBJ1-1, with TRBD1 identical over 11 bases. Per germline, CDR1 MNHEY and CDR2 SVGAGI. The CDR3 extends over 16 amino acids. V was pared by 2 bases and J by 3 bases, with 5 bases of the junction left unmatched. The CDR3 bases are TGTGCCAGCAGTTACGGCTGGGGACAGGGGGACACTGAAGCTTTCTTT. Translated, it gives CASSYGWGQGDTEAFF.

The rearrangement joins TRBV2 to TRBJ2-3; 8 nucleotides align to TRBD2. J lost 6 bases, V lost 6 bases, and 11 bases had no gene match. The CDR3 extends over 15 amino acids. The germline V gene encodes CDR1 SNHLY and CDR2 FYNNEI. CDR3 residues: CASSASGGMADTQYF. The CDR3 nucleotides read TGTGCCAGCAGCGCCAGCGGGGGTATGGCGGATACGCAGTATTTT.

The genes are TRBV19 and TRBJ1-1; TRBD1 matches 7 bases. The trim removed 6 bases at V and 1 base at J, leaving 11 bases unmatched. This CDR3 spans 16 amino acids. The germline V gene has CDR1 LNHDA and CDR2 SQIVND (reference sequence). The CDR3 nucleotides read TGTGCCAGTAGCCGAGGGAGACAGGGTCGGAACACTGAAGCTTTCTTT. Protein sequence: CASSRGRQGRNTEAFF.